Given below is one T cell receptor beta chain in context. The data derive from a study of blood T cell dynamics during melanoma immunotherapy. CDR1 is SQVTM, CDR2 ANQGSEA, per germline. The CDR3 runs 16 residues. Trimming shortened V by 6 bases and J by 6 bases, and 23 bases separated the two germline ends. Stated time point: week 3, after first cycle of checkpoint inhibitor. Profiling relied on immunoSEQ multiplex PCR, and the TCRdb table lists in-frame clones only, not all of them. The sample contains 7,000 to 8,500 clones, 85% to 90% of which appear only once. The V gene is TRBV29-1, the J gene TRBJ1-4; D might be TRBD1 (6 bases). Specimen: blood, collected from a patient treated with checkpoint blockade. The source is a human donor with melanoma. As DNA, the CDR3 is TGCAGCGTCACGACAGGCGGTTGGACGCCTGATGAAAAACTGTTTTTT. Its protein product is CSVTTGGWTPDEKLFF.